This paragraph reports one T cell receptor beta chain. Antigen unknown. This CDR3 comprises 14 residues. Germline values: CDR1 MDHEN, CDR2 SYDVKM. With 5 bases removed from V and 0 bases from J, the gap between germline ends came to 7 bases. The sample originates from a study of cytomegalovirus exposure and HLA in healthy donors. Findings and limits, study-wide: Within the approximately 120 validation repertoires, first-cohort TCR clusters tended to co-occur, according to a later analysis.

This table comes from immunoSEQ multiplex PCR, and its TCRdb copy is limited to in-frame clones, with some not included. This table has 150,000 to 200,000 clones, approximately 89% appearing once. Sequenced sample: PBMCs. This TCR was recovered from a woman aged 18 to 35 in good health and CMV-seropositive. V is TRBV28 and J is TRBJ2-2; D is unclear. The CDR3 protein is CASSVASNTGELFF. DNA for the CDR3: TGTGCCAGCAGTGTAGCTTCGAACACCGGGGAGCTGTTTTTT. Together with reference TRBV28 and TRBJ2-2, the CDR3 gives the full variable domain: DVKVTQSSRYLVKRTGEKVFLECVQDMDHENMFWYRQDPGLGLRLIYFSYDVKMKEKGDIPEGYSVSREKKERFSLILESASTNQTSMYLCASSVASNTGELFFGEGSRLTVL.